This TCR beta chain was recorded in a study of cytomegalovirus exposure and HLA in healthy donors (dated 2017 in TCRdb). Concerning the study at large: An earlier analysis of around 600 of the donors reported 250 to 300 Gb of sequence data and roughly 100 million unique TCR beta sequences from 150 million to 200 million T cells. A later analysis re-analyzed previously published TCR beta repertoires from 666 donors and added high-resolution HLA genotyping to study TCR occurrence patterns. High-throughput TCR immunosequencing, statistical association of individual TCRs with disease status, and machine learning were combined to predict cytomegalovirus infection status. An early release covering over 500 HLA-typed donors comprised roughly 300 gigabases of sequencing data and around 85 million unique TCR sequences. Donor age, sex, ethnicity and CMV serostatus were compiled alongside the repertoire data. The study profiled the T cell repertoires of hundreds of subjects by immunosequencing and related them to cytomegalovirus serostatus. Typing coverage varied by locus: roughly 629-640 donors for A, B, C, DRB1 and DQB1; 522 for DQA1; approximately 570 for DPA1; roughly 470 for DPB1. In addition to the first cohort of 650 to 800 subjects, a separate validation cohort of under 150 different subjects was used. Because of strong linkage in the cohort, five DR-DQ haplotypes were treated as single units for association and clustering. All discovery cohort repertoires had been generated using a single sequencing platform. The study was designed to test whether signatures of past pathogen exposure could be identified by cataloging public T cell receptors. The later analysis used no new phenotypic data to find candidate immune exposures, relying instead on TCR beta sequences and their occurrence across donors. Across around 400 genotyped donors of the cohort, an average of about 220,000 unique TCR beta nucleotide sequences per donor were sequenced, and roughly 20% of those sequences were non-productive. In an earlier analysis of a few hundred of the donors, high-throughput TCR beta sequencing was used to judge whether each TCR beta V gene segment behaved as functional or pseudogenic. The genetic ancestry cluster associated with self-reported Caucasian donors included about 81% of the roughly 400 genotyped donors. Both class I and class II loci were covered by HLA typing, at four-digit resolution. A later genetic analysis used genome-wide SNP genotypes for about 60% of the roughly 700 donors, treating that subset as a discovery cohort.

The protocol used for the library was the immunoSEQ multiplex PCR assay. The multiplex PCR relied on a mix of 60 forward primers for TCR Vbeta segments and 13 reverse primers for TCR Jbeta segments. The CDR3 region of rearranged TCR beta genes was amplified from genomic DNA by a multiplex PCR assay. The amplified TCR beta libraries were sequenced on the Illumina HiSeq System as 87-base-pair reads. Under the source paper's analysis protocol: A later analysis tallied tens of millions of unique TCR beta chains across the 666 repertoires, and about 10 million of those chains were shared by two or more donors. Raw reads were error-corrected and collapsed into unique sequences by a nearest-neighbor algorithm in which closely related sequences were merged to remove PCR and sequencing errors. To assign V, D and J gene segments, CDR3 sequences were aligned to IMGT reference sequences. For a sequence to be retained, a match of at least six nucleotides was required to both a V gene segment and a J gene segment. A rearrangement was called productive if the CDR3 had no stop codons and remained in frame with V and J, and every other rearrangement was called non-productive. CDR3 was defined by IMGT convention, running from the second conserved V-encoded cysteine to the conserved J-encoded phenylalanine. The earlier analysis of a few hundred of the donors excluded any sequence lacking an unambiguous match to a single V gene segment. In an earlier analysis of 450 to 750 of the donors, a V segment was called functional when productive rearrangements were above 56.7%, and segregating when the standard deviation between donors exceeded 5%. A statistical classification framework was built for diagnosing cytomegalovirus status from the catalog of TCR beta chain sequences. In a later analysis, TCR nucleotide sequences were compared against IMGT/GENE-DB human TR gene sequences so that V and J genes could be assigned. A later analysis assigned CDR3 sequences and most-parsimonious VDJ recombination scenarios with the TCRdist pipeline. In a later analysis, each TCR beta chain was defined by its CDR3 amino acid sequence together with its V-gene family, and reads lacking a unique V-gene family were excluded. In a later analysis, a few hundred highly shared, low-generation-probability nucleotide sequences were removed to address suspected cross-contamination and a sequencing artifact. In a later analysis, a clonal expansion index for each public chain was calculated from normalized within-repertoire ranks of inferred template counts. In a later analysis, generation probabilities were computed with a VDJ recombination model fitted to out-of-frame rearrangements, and the resulting probabilities were checked against IGoR. In a later analysis, hypergeometric tests were used to score TCR-TCR, TCR-HLA and TCR-CMV co-occurrence, with a repertoire-size bias correction applied to TCR pairs. In a later analysis, false discovery rates were estimated by permuting HLA or CMV assignments 20 times. A later analysis grouped co-occurring TCRs with DBSCAN, adding TCRdist sequence similarity when clustering within HLA-allele-positive subsets. Repertoires with fewer than 30,000 or more than 120,000 public chains were left out of co-occurrence clustering, as were five repertoires with anomalous nucleotide sharing. Sourced from immuneACCESS, this table was stored by TCRdb with only in-frame sequences that have V and J called. A share of the clones is absent; for the studies checked, an unresolved V gene accounts for under half, and the remainder has no known explanation. D and trimming come from the DNA, and the V and J calls and clone size come from that table. For this sample there are under 200,000 clones; around 72% appear just once. The leading ten clones occupy over 3% of the sample.

What the work shows at the level of the full study, not this receptor alone: In an earlier analysis of around 500 of the donors, most TCR beta V segments appeared in productive rearrangements about 90% or about 30% of the time, broadly matching IMGT annotations. The study listed 150 to 200 TCR beta chains as associated with cytomegalovirus. The authors suggested that the approach could potentially be extended to other disease states and immunological phenotypes. This cohort had only TCR beta chains sequenced, and the lack of alpha or paired-chain data limited which features could be detected. Most TCR sequences were observed very rarely across donors, whereas some public TCRs were present in many individuals. A later analysis associated around 16,000 TCR beta sequences with specific HLA alleles at a false discovery rate of 0.05. Linkage disequilibrium might explain the correlated functional status among segregating V segments, but an unknown experimental factor could not be excluded. A further reported finding was that TCR beta sequences accurately predicted the HLA-A and HLA-B alleles for most subjects in the first cohort. Roughly uniform sequencing depth across donors was assumed in presence/absence analyses, although this assumption may not hold. The only immune exposure information available for the cohort was CMV serostatus. Approximately 16 rarely observed V segments, including chromosome 9 orphons, were excluded from the earlier analysis of approximately 500 of the donors because counts were too low. A later analysis reported that several top co-occurrence clusters appeared linked to parvovirus B19, influenza, CMV and Epstein-Barr virus. Because the 87-base-pair reads could not distinguish some IMGT-functional V segments, including TRBV6-2 and TRBV6-3, those segments were excluded. Strong co-occurrence of HLA alleles, especially DR and DQ, made assigning TCR associations to individual alleles difficult. According to a later analysis, most CMV-associated TCR beta chains appeared to be HLA-restricted, and the HLA associations seemed to be driven largely by CMV exposure. A few of the identified cytomegalovirus-associated TCR beta chains were confirmed in vitro to be specific for cytomegalovirus antigens. Cytomegalovirus status was reported to be diagnosed by the classifier with high specificity and sensitivity in both the original and validation cohorts. In a later analysis, HLA-associated TCR beta chains were found to be more clonally expanded and to have lower generation probabilities than equally common non-associated chains. According to a later analysis, TCR association rates differed among HLA loci, with DRB1 alleles showing the most associated TCRs and HLA-C alleles showing the fewest. A group of highly shared sequence variants was considered likely to be a technical artifact of the sequencing pipeline. An association between a missense DCLRE1C variant and V-gene and J-gene trimming of TCR beta chains was found in a later genetic analysis and replicated in an independent cohort. According to a later genetic analysis, donors in an Asian-associated ancestry cluster had fewer N-insertions in productive TCRs than the approximately 630-donor mean. Because some donors lacked HLA typing at each locus, the association tests relied only on the typed subset.

Of note for this clone: Its antigen remains unidentified. No qualities accompany the bases; no much larger clone lies one base away.

In total, about 650 healthy bone marrow donors made up the cohort. Cohort members were all nominally healthy when sampled, although unrecorded immune exposures were likely present. The donor was CMV seropositive and belonged to the group of 250 to 300 seropositive cohort members. Each donor provided a peripheral blood sample, and peripheral blood mononuclear cells were used for TCR beta sequencing. The Qiagen DNeasy Blood Extraction Kit was used to extract genomic DNA from the blood cell samples. The germline V gene (reference sequence) provides CDR1 SGHAT and CDR2 FQDESV. Germline trimming: 3 bases from V, 8 bases from J; junction bases outside gene matches: 9. The CDR3 runs 15 residues from the cysteine to the phenylalanine. Just CDR3 DNA is preserved here, 45 bases in frame from base 1.

The sequenced material came from PBMCs. This TCR derives from a woman aged 45-65 years in good health and CMV-seropositive. Rearrangement joined TRBV11-1 to TRBJ1-1; 10 junctional bases match TRBD1. The nucleotides read TGTGCCAGCAGCTTGGGCGACAGGGGGCCTCTGGAAGCTTTCTTT. This encodes CASSLGDRGPLEAFF.